The 6 T cell receptor beta chains listed next were all sequenced from one sample in a study of cytomegalovirus exposure and HLA in healthy donors. Profiled with immunoSEQ multiplex PCR; TCRdb holds only in-frame clones, not every one. Here the sample spans 100,000 or so clones, around 85% being singletons. Sequences were obtained from PBMCs. The receptors here all came from a woman aged 25-40 years in good health and CMV-seronegative.

The chain carries TRBV7-9 and TRBJ2-7; TRBD1 matches at 11 bases. Germline CDR1 and CDR2: SEHNR and FQNEAQ (reference sequence). The CDR3 sequence is 14 residues long. With 6 bases clipped from V and 2 bases from J, the junction kept 3 bases outside the gene matches. The CDR3 bases are TGTGCCAGCAGTGGGACAGGGGGTACCTACGAGCAGTACTTC. This codes for CASSGTGGTYEQYF.

This chain connects TRBV9 to TRBJ2-7, with 9 bases aligning to TRBD2. After removal of 4 bases from V and 4 bases from J, the junction contained 9 bases not matched to a gene. The V gene's germline CDR1 is SGDLS and CDR2 YYNGEE. This CDR3 has 15 amino acids. The CDR3 DNA sequence: TGTGCCAGCAGCCCCCTGGGGGCGGGAGGGTACGAGCAGTACTTC. It specifies CASSPLGAGGYEQYF.

A single count supports this clone. The V and J genes are TRBV7-8 and TRBJ2-1; TRBD1 matches 7 bases. CDR1 and CDR2 from the germline V gene are SGHVS and FQNEAQ. J gave up 0 bases and V 5 bases, and 4 bases lay outside the gene matches. The CDR3 runs 15 residues. CDR3: CASSQGTDSYNEQFF. The DNA of the CDR3 is TGTGCCAGCAGCCAGGGGACAGACTCCTACAATGAGCAGTTCTTC.

The chain uses TRBV2 and TRBJ2-2, with D uncertain. Germline V gene data show CDR1 as SNHLY and CDR2 as FYNNEI. Trimming took 6 bases from V and 4 from J, leaving 9 bases between them. The CDR3 runs 13 residues. For the CDR3, the DNA is TGTGCCAGCAGAACGAGTTCCACCGGGGAGCTGTTTTTT. Residues: CASRTSSTGELFF.

The chain uses TRBV29-1 and TRBJ1-3; D unclear. The CDR3 has 11 amino acids. The V gene lost 8 bases and the J gene lost 0 bases, with 5 bases spanning the gap. Germline CDR1 is SQVTM and CDR2 is ANQGSEA. This CDR3 is CSLSSGNTIYF. CDR3 nucleotide sequence: TGCAGCCTCTCCTCTGGAAACACCATATATTTT. Full variable domain (missing parts from reference TRBV29-1 and TRBJ1-3): SAVISQKPSRDICQRGTSLTIQCQVDSQVTMMFWYRQQPGQSLTLIATANQGSEATYESGFVIDKFPISRPNLTFSTLTVSNMSPEDSSIYLCSLSSGNTIYFGEGSWLTVV.

This rearrangement joins TRBV7-6 to TRBJ2-7, with a weak D call TRBD1 (5 bases). The CDR3 consists of 15 residues. Trimming removed 1 base at V and 3 bases at J, with 13 bases between. The germline V gene has CDR1 SGHVS and CDR2 FNYEAQ. The CDR3 DNA sequence: TGTGCCAGCAGCTTAGGGGGCAGCGCTTACTACGAGCAGTACTTC. Residues: CASSLGGSAYYEQYF.